Shown below are 32 T cell receptor beta chains from a single sample sequenced in a study of blood T cell repertoires in COVID-19. TCRdb's copy holds only in-frame clones and misses some; the assay was immunoSEQ multiplex PCR. The table has hundreds of thousands of clones, around 84% seen once; the top ten hold about 1.6%. Specimen: PBMCs or T cells enriched from blood (not recorded which). The origin of the receptors is a woman between 50 and 59 years old who had recovered from COVID-19.

This clone appeared a single time. The chain employs TRBV6-1 and TRBJ2-5; D gene uncertain. Germline V gives CDR1 MNHNS, CDR2 SASEGT. The CDR3 sequence is 13 residues long. V lost 1 base and J lost 4, with 7 bases in between. This chain's CDR3 is CASSEVLRETQYF. The CDR3 region has the DNA TGTGCCAGCAGTGAAGTACTGCGAGAGACCCAGTACTTC.

V usage is TRBV7-8 and J usage is TRBJ2-2, with 7 bases fitting TRBD2. This CDR3 has 17 residues. Per germline, CDR1 SGHVS and CDR2 FQNEAQ. The V segment lost 5 bases and the J segment 0 bases; nucleotides outside the gene matches: 9. CDR3 in DNA: TGTGCCAGCAGCCGCCGGGCGGGAGCGTCGAACACCGGGGAGCTGTTTTTT. This translates into CASSRRAGASNTGELFF.

The chain is built from TRBV29-1 and TRBJ1-1, with 7 positions matching TRBD1. The germline V gene encodes CDR1 SQVTM and CDR2 ANQGSEA. V lost 3 bases to trimming and J lost 0 bases; unmatched junction nucleotides: 4. The CDR3 covers 14 residues. The CDR3 is CSVEIQGMNTEAFF. The CDR3 DNA reads as TGCAGCGTTGAGATACAGGGGATGAACACTGAAGCTTTCTTT.

This clone was counted once. This rearrangement joins TRBV7-2 to TRBJ2-5; the match to TRBD1 covers 8 bases. Germline V gene sequence: CDR1 SGHTA, CDR2 FQGNSA. The CDR3 is 13 amino acids. After removal of 3 bases from V and 6 bases from J, the junction contained 3 bases not matched to a gene. The CDR3 loop reads CASSFQGAKTQYF. The CDR3, as DNA: TGTGCCAGCAGCTTCCAGGGGGCCAAGACCCAGTACTTC.

This rearrangement joins TRBV5-1 to TRBJ2-7; 11 bases are a match to TRBD1. Per the germline V gene, CDR1 is SGHRS and CDR2 is YFSETQ. Trimming cost V 2 bases and J 7 bases; bases outside gene matches: 8. The CDR3 has 15 amino acids. The CDR3 region is CASSFSGQGAGEQYF. CDR3 nucleotides: TGCGCCAGCAGCTTCTCAGGACAGGGGGCTGGAGAGCAGTACTTC. Using reference TRBV5-1 and TRBJ2-7 for the parts outside the CDR3, the full variable domain is KAGVTQTPRYLIKTRGQQVTLSCSPISGHRSVSWYQQTPGQGLQFLFEYFSETQRNKGNFPGRFSGRQFSNSRSEMNVSTLELGDSALYLCASSFSGQGAGEQYFGPGTRLTVT.

The CDR3 DNA sequence: TGTGCCAGCAGCTTACTTAGTAACACCGGGGAGCTGTTTTTT. Protein: CASSLLSNTGELFF. V gene TRBV7-2 combines with J gene TRBJ2-2; D remains unclear. This CDR3 has 14 residues. Trimming pared 2 bases from V and 2 bases from J, leaving 6 bases between. The germline V gene has CDR1 SGHTA and CDR2 FQGNSA.

This chain uses TRBV18 with TRBJ2-1; 11 bases fit TRBD2. Germline loops: CDR1 KGHSH, CDR2 LQKENI. After removal of 4 bases from V and 1 base from J, the junction contained 6 bases not matched to a gene. CDR3 length equals 17 residues. The CDR3 is CASSLIASGRSYNEQFF. The CDR3 region has the DNA TGTGCCAGCTCACTGATAGCTAGCGGGAGGTCCTACAATGAGCAGTTCTTC.

The chain recombines TRBV7-6 with TRBJ2-1; 7 nucleotides match TRBD2. The CDR3 covers 16 residues. Germline assignment: CDR1 SGHVS and CDR2 FNYEAQ. Unmatched junction bases numbered 10, after V lost 5 bases and J lost 3 bases. The CDR3 nucleotides are TGTGCCAGCAGCCCCACGGGCGGGAGTATCTACAATGAGCAGTTCTTC. Translation gives CASSPTGGSIYNEQFF.

This rearrangement joins TRBV28 to TRBJ2-1, with a tentative D call TRBD2 (5 bases). The CDR3 runs to 15 residues. Per germline, CDR1 MDHEN and CDR2 SYDVKM. V lost 5 bases to trimming and J lost 3 bases, with 14 bases between them. For the CDR3, the DNA is TGTGCCAGCAGTATTCGGAGGTCCTACTACAATGAGCAGTTCTTC. It specifies CASSIRRSYYNEQFF.

V gene TRBV27 combines with J gene TRBJ2-7; TRBD1 matches at 8 bases. V dropped 8 bases and J dropped 4; count of bases not matched to a gene: 7. CDR1 is MNHEY and CDR2 is SMNVEV in the germline V gene (reference sequence). The length of the CDR3 is 13 residues. CDR3 in DNA: TGTGCCAGCGGACGACAGGGGAGGTACGAGCAGTACTTC. Amino acids: CASGRQGRYEQYF.

The rearrangement links TRBV27 to TRBJ1-2, with 8 bases fitting TRBD1. Germline lookup yields CDR1 MNHEY and CDR2 SMNVEV (reference sequence). The CDR3 covers 13 residues. V trimming: 7 bases; J trimming: 6 bases; junction bases outside the gene matches: 7. The DNA for the CDR3 is TGTGCCAGCACTTCCAGGACAGGGAATGGCTACACCTTC. This translates into CASTSRTGNGYTF.

The chain links TRBV2 to TRBJ1-3, with D possibly matching TRBD1 (5 bases). The CDR3 is 13 amino acids. V was trimmed by 10 bases and J by 4 bases, leaving 14 bases between them. CDR1 and CDR2 (germline): SNHLY, FYNNEI. CDR3 in DNA: TGTGCCACCCAACGTCCAGGGGGAAACACCATATATTTT. This codes for CATQRPGGNTIYF. The full variable domain, its missing parts supplied by reference TRBV2 and TRBJ1-3, is EPEVTQTPSHQVTQMGQEVILRCVPISNHLYFYWYRQILGQKVEFLVSFYNNEISEKSEIFDDQFSVERPDGSNFTLKIRSTKLEDSAMYFCATQRPGGNTIYFGEGSWLTVV.

The chain combines TRBV19 with TRBJ2-4; no clear D. Germline lookup yields CDR1 LNHDA and CDR2 SQIVND (reference sequence). Trimming stripped 8 bases from V and 2 bases from J, with 13 bases between. The CDR3 length is 14 residues. The CDR3 here is CASSMGSSKNIQYF. CDR3 DNA sequence: TGTGCCAGTTCAATGGGCTCCTCCAAAAACATTCAGTACTTC.

The rearrangement joins TRBV24-1 to TRBJ2-2; D is unresolved. The CDR3 covers 15 residues. Germline-derived CDR1 and CDR2 are KGHDR and SFDVKD. Trimming stripped 3 bases from V and 2 bases from J, with 9 bases between. The CDR3 region has the DNA TGTGCCACCAGTGATAGCAAGATTAACACCGGGGAGCTGTTTTTT. Its translation is CATSDSKINTGELFF.

This clone has a handful of counts. The gene calls are TRBV7-8 and TRBJ2-1; D is possibly TRBD2 (5 bases). The V gene lost 2 bases and the J gene lost 7 bases, with 12 bases spanning the gap. The CDR3 spans 14 residues. Germline CDR1 reads SGHVS; CDR2 reads FQNEAQ. Here the CDR3 reads CASSLTGKRNEQFF. In DNA, the CDR3 is TGTGCCAGCAGCTTAACGGGGAAGCGGAATGAGCAGTTCTTC.

The chain links TRBV30 to TRBJ2-1; 8 nucleotides match TRBD2. CDR3 length: 13 amino acids. V gave up 8 bases and J gave up 7 bases; unmatched junction bases: 10. Germline V gives CDR1 GTSNPN, CDR2 SVGIG (reference sequence). Here the CDR3 reads CAGLGLAGNEQFF. In DNA form, the CDR3 reads TGTGCCGGATTAGGACTAGCCGGGAATGAGCAGTTCTTC.

The chain is built from TRBV5-4 and TRBJ2-7; 15 nucleotides line up with TRBD2. Trimming cost V 0 bases and J 9 bases; bases outside gene matches: 10. The CDR3 consists of 17 residues. Looked up from germline, CDR1 is SGHNT and CDR2 is YYREEE (reference sequence). This CDR3 reads CASSLDTGTSGRLGQYF. CDR3 coding DNA: TGTGCCAGCAGCTTGGATACCGGGACTAGCGGGAGGTTGGGGCAGTACTTC.

The chain joins TRBV7-9 to TRBJ1-1; weak D call: TRBD1 (6 bases). V was shortened by 5 bases and J by 1 base, with 20 bases between the two germline ends. Germline CDR1 is SEHNR and CDR2 is FQNEAQ (reference sequence). The CDR3 has 17 amino acids. Here the CDR3 reads CASSLDRPSRENTEAFF. DNA for the CDR3: TGTGCCAGCAGCCTCGACAGGCCTTCGAGGGAGAACACTGAAGCTTTCTTT.

The chain uses TRBV9 and TRBJ2-3; D call uncertain. The CDR3 consists of 16 residues. V lost 3 bases to trimming and J lost 6 bases, with 20 bases between them. Per the germline V gene, CDR1 is SGDLS and CDR2 is YYNGEE. CDR3 loop: CASSELILAPSDTQYF. The CDR3 nucleotides are TGTGCCAGCAGCGAATTGATACTCGCCCCTTCGGATACGCAGTATTTT. The variable domain in full, with the rest retrieved from reference TRBV9 and TRBJ2-3, is DSGVTQTPKHLITATGQRVTLRCSPRSGDLSVYWYQQSLDQGLQFLIQYYNGEERAKGNILERFSAQQFPDLHSELNLSSLELGDSALYFCASSELILAPSDTQYFGPGTRLTVL.

The V and J genes are TRBV2 and TRBJ1-2, with TRBD1 matching 7 bases. The CDR3 consists of 14 residues. V shed 7 bases, J shed 4 bases, and the junction held 9 bases outside the gene matches. The germline V gene encodes CDR1 SNHLY and CDR2 FYNNEI. The DNA for the CDR3 is TGTGCCAGCATGAAGGGGGCTGACAGCTATGGCTACACCTTC. Protein product: CASMKGADSYGYTF.

The gene calls are TRBV18 and TRBJ2-2; D is possibly TRBD2 (6 bases). Trimming took off 3 bases at V and 4 bases at J, with 12 bases between the two ends. From germline, CDR1 is KGHSH and CDR2 LQKENI. The CDR3 covers 15 residues. The chain's CDR3 is CASSPPLGGTGELFF. In DNA, the CDR3 is TGTGCCAGCTCACCCCCGCTGGGGGGCACCGGGGAGCTGTTTTTT.

The chain joins TRBV7-3 to TRBJ2-1; 10 nucleotides agree with TRBD2. The V segment lost 0 bases and the J segment 9 bases; nucleotides outside the gene matches: 5. This CDR3 spans 15 amino acids. Germline assignment: CDR1 SGHTA and CDR2 FQGTGA. The chain's CDR3 is CASSLTPGTSVEQFF. The CDR3 bases are TGTGCCAGCAGCTTAACTCCCGGGACTAGCGTTGAGCAGTTCTTC.

There are a few counts of this clone. The V gene is TRBV29-1, the J gene TRBJ2-5, with D perhaps matching TRBD1 (6 bases). Germline-derived CDR1 and CDR2 are SQVTM and ANQGSEA. The CDR3 has 16 amino acids. The ends were cut back, 1 base at V and 1 base at J, with 16 bases in the middle. CDR3 nucleotide sequence: TGCAGCGTTGAAGGGAGGACAGCTCAAAGCCAAGAGACCCAGTACTTC. This gives the protein CSVEGRTAQSQETQYF.

The gene calls are TRBV9 and TRBJ2-2; no definite D call. CDR1 is SGDLS and CDR2 is YYNGEE in the germline V gene. The length of the CDR3 is 14 residues. V was pared by 0 bases and J by 6 bases, with 9 bases between. CDR3 sequence reads: CASSVALSPGELFF. DNA for the CDR3: TGTGCCAGCAGCGTAGCTCTTAGTCCCGGGGAGCTGTTTTTT.

The table lists this clone with a few counts. This chain connects TRBV28 to TRBJ2-6, with D possibly being TRBD2 (6 bases). The CDR3 runs 16 residues. Trimming left V 3 bases short and J 0 bases short, with 9 bases between. Germline V lookup: CDR1 MDHEN, CDR2 SYDVKM. DNA of the CDR3: TGTGCCAGCAGTTTCGGGGGAGTCTCTGGGGCCAACGTCCTGACTTTC. Residues: CASSFGGVSGANVLTF.

CDR3 sequence (DNA): TGTGCCAGCAGTGGCCCCGGAGGGGGCTTTTCTGGAAACACCATATATTTT. Its protein product is CASSGPGGGFSGNTIYF. The V and J genes are TRBV25-1 and TRBJ1-3; 7 bases line up with TRBD1. The germline V gene has CDR1 MGHDK and CDR2 SYGVNS. V lost 4 bases, J lost 1 base, and 10 bases stayed unmatched. This CDR3 region has 17 residues.

The chain couples TRBV3-1 (or the pseudogene TRBV3-2) to TRBJ2-3, with unresolved D. CDR1 and CDR2 from the germline V gene are LGHDT and YNNKEL (reference sequence). This CDR3 region has 13 residues. Trimming removed 0 bases from V and 3 bases from J, with 4 bases in between. The CDR3: CASSQDLTDTQYF. The CDR3 nucleotides are TGTGCCAGCAGCCAAGATCTGACAGATACGCAGTATTTT.

V usage is TRBV7-9 and J usage is TRBJ2-2, with 7 bases matching TRBD1. After removal of 2 bases from V and 4 bases from J, the junction contained 1 base not matched to a gene. From germline, CDR1 is SEHNR and CDR2 FQNEAQ (reference sequence). The CDR3 sequence is 14 residues long. CDR3 bases: TGTGCCAGCAGCTTAAGGGGGCGCACCGGGGAGCTGTTTTTT. This translates into CASSLRGRTGELFF.

The rearrangement joins TRBV18 to TRBJ1-3; possible D gene TRBD1, 6 bases. Trimming removed 5 bases at V and 0 bases at J, with 8 bases between. This CDR3 comprises 14 residues. Germline V gene data show CDR1 as KGHSH and CDR2 as LQKENI. The DNA of the CDR3 is TGTGCCAGCTCAACGGACAGCTCTGGAAACACCATATATTTT. This sequence encodes CASSTDSSGNTIYF.

This chain links TRBV14 with TRBJ1-5; D may be TRBD1 (6 bases). Trimming removed 3 bases at V and 5 bases at J, with 14 bases between. CDR3 length: 15 amino acids. Germline loops: CDR1 SGHDN, CDR2 FVKESK. CDR3 nucleotides: TGTGCCAGCAGCCACCTCGGACAGCGACATCAGCCCCAGCATTTT. Its translation: CASSHLGQRHQPQHF.

The chain has TRBV6-5 and TRBJ2-7; the match to TRBD1 covers 9 bases. The V gene's germline CDR1 is MNHEY and CDR2 SVGAGI. Trimming at V came to 1 base and at J to 5 bases, leaving 3 bases not matched to a gene. This CDR3 spans 14 amino acids. The CDR3 sequence: CASSYFGTGNEQYF. CDR3 bases: TGTGCCAGCAGTTACTTCGGGACAGGGAACGAGCAGTACTTC.

The chain has TRBV27 and TRBJ2-3; TRBD2 aligns across 15 bases. J lost 1 base, V lost 5 bases, and 10 bases had no gene match. Germline V CDR1 and CDR2: MNHEY, SMNVEV (reference sequence). This CDR3 contains 19 residues. The CDR3 DNA reads as TGTGCCAGCAGTGGGTACGGACTAGCGGGAGGGCCGGGCACAGATACGCAGTATTTT. The encoded protein is CASSGYGLAGGPGTDTQYF.